This TCR beta chain was sequenced in a study of type 1 regulatory T cells listed by TCRdb under 2021. At the level of the whole study: The study characterized an in vitro protocol that generated a Tr1-enriched, alloantigen-specific CD4 T cell product named T-allo10. T-allo10 was under clinical evaluation in patients with hematological malignancies receiving allogeneic hematopoietic stem cell transplantation.

The CDR3 runs 11 amino acids, cysteine and phenylalanine included. The DNA shown is the 33-base CDR3, in frame from base 1. Relative to germline, V is missing 9 bases and J is missing 5 bases, with 3 bases of the junction outside any gene match. The germline V gene (reference sequence) supplies CDR1 LNHDA and CDR2 SQIVND. This clonotype was found a few times. This receptor's antigen is unknown. No base quality values were provided; no much bigger clone lies one nucleotide off. The paper as a whole reports these results and caveats: Compared with non-Tr1 cells, Tr1 cells had a narrower TCR repertoire, and the study took this difference to reflect clonal expansion driven by alloantigen.

The sequencer was an Illumina MiSeq. The raw public reads went through TCRdb reprocessing: fastp at Q25, MiXCR clone calling, in-frame beta chains kept. CDR3 protein sequences are deduplicated, and each keeps its most common genes and DNA. Across this sample there are tens of thousands of distinct CDR3 sequences, with roughly 20% seen only once. The ten largest clones add up to roughly 8% of the sample. The material sequenced was cultured type 1 regulatory T (Tr1) cells, either the whole culture or a sorted fraction (not recorded which). The sample's cell subset or site label is to be understood as: type 1 regulatory T cells sorted from the T-allo10 product. This receptor was taken from a human donor in good health. Rearrangement joined TRBV19 to TRBJ2-7, with 8 bases in between that match TRBD1. For the CDR3, the sequence is CASRQGNEQYF. The DNA is as follows: TGTGCCAGCAGACAGGGGAACGAGCAGTACTTC.